This TCR beta chain was obtained from a study of cytomegalovirus exposure and HLA in healthy donors. Overall study context: T cells numbering about 179 million yielded around 120 million unique TCR beta sequences in an earlier analysis. General observations from the study: The study carried out a later analysis of TCR beta sequences. It associated 15,000 to 20,000 of them with specific HLA alleles at a false discovery rate of 0.05.

With respect to this clone: The antigen is undetermined.

Primers included in the PCR were 60 Vbeta and 13 Jbeta primers. Libraries were prepared by immunoSEQ multiplex PCR; TCRdb keeps only in-frame clonotypes and omits some of them. This sample's clone table lists 150,000 to 200,000 clones. The germline V gene encodes CDR1 LNHDA and CDR2 SQIVND (reference sequence). The CDR3 length is 16 residues. Trimming removed 3 bases from V and 3 bases from J; junction bases left unmatched: 6. The genes are TRBV19 and TRBJ2-2, with 8 positions matching TRBD1. The source is a man between 25 and 39 years old in good health and CMV-seronegative. Sample: PBMCs. The CDR3 loop is CASSMRQGWDTGELFF. Written as DNA, the CDR3 is TGTGCCAGTAGTATGAGACAGGGGTGGGACACCGGGGAGCTGTTTTTT.